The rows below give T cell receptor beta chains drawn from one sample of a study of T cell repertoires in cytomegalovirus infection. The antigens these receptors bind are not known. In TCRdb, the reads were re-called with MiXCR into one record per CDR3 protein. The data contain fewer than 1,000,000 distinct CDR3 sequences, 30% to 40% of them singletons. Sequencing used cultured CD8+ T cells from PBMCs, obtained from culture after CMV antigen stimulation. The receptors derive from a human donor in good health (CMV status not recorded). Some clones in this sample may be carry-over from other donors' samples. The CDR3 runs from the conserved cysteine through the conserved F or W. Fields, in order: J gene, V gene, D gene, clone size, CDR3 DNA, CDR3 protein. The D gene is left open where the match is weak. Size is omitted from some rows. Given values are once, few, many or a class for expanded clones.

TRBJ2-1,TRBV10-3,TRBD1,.,TGTGCCATCAGTGAGGGACAGGGTCGAATGAATGAGCAGTTCTTC,CAISEGQGRMNEQFF
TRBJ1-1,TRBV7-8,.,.,TGTGCCAGCAGCTATCCCGCCAGGGACCCTGAAGCTTTCTTT,CASSYPARDPEAFF
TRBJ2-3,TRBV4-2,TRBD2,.,TGTGCCAGCAGCCTCCGTAGCGGGGTTAGCACAGATACGCAGTATTTT,CASSLRSGVSTDTQYF
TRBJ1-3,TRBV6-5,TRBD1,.,TGTGCCAGCAGTTACTCGATTAATGGACAGGGGATAAACACCATATATTTT,CASSYSINGQGINTIYF
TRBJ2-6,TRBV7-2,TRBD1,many,TGTGCCAGCAGCTTAAACAGGGGGTCTGGGGCCAACGTCCTGACTTTC,CASSLNRGSGANVLTF
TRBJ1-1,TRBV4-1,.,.,TGCGCCAGCAGCCAAGTGTGGGCGGGCAACACTGAAGCTTTCTTT,CASSQVWAGNTEAFF
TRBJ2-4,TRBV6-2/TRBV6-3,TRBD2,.,TGTGCCAGCAGTTGGCCCTGGGGTAGCGGGGGGGCAGACATTCAGTACTTC,CASSWPWGSGGADIQYF
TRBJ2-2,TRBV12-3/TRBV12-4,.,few,TGTGCCAGCAGTTTTGGGCAGGGACCCACCGGGGAGCTGTTTTTT,CASSFGQGPTGELFF
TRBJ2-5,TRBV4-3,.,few,TGCGCCAGCAGCCAAGACCCCTTGACAGTAGAGACCCAGTACTTC,CASSQDPLTVETQYF
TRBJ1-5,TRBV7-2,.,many,TGTGCCAGCAGCTTTTGGGTAGGCAATCAGCCCCAGCATTTT,CASSFWVGNQPQHF
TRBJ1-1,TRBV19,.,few,TGTGCCAGTAGTATCGGAGGGGTGGGGACTGAAGCTTTCTTT,CASSIGGVGTEAFF
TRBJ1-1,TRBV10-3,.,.,TGTGCCATCAGTGAATACCAAGAGGGGATAGGGGACACTGAAGCTTTCTTT,CAISEYQEGIGDTEAFF
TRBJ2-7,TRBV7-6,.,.,TGTGCCCTGCGAAAGCGGGAGCAGTACTTC,CALRKREQYF
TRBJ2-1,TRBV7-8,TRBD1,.,TGTGTCAGCAGCTCGGACAGGGACCCAACCTACAATGAGCAGTTCTTC,CVSSSDRDPTYNEQFF
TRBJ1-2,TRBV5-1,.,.,TGCGCCAGCAGCCCCGACAGCCGTGGCTACACCTTC,CASSPDSRGYTF
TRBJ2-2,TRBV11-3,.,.,TGTGCCAGCAGCTTAGGATGGGACCACGGGGGGCTCACCGGGGAGCTGTTTTTT,CASSLGWDHGGLTGELFF
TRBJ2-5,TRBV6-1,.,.,TGTGCCAGCATTACCGCGGGGAATCAAGAGACCCAGTACTTC,CASITAGNQETQYF
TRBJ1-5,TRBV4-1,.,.,TGCGCCAGCAGCCAAGATTCGCCAGGGGTTTCCAATCAGCCCCAGCATTTT,CASSQDSPGVSNQPQHF
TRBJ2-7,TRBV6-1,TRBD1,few,TGTGCCAGCAGCAACACCGGGACAGGGCACGAGCAGTACTTC,CASSNTGTGHEQYF
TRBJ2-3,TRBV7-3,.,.,TGTGCCAGCAGCTTAACAGGGTCGACAGATACGCGGTATTTT,CASSLTGSTDTRYF
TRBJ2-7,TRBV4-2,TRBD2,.,TGTGCCAGCAGTCCAGGGAGGGGAAGCTCCTACGAGCAGTACTTC,CASSPGRGSSYEQYF
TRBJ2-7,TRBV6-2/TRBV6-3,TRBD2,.,TGTGCCAGCAGTTACCCGGGACTAGCGGGGGGGCCTTTCAACGAGCAGTACTTC,CASSYPGLAGGPFNEQYF
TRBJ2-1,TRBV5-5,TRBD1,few,TGTGCCAGCGGCCGTGAGACAGGGAGATACAATGAGCAGTTCTTC,CASGRETGRYNEQFF
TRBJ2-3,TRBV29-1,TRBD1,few,TGCAGCGCAATGGACAGGAACACAGATACGCAGTATTTT,CSAMDRNTDTQYF
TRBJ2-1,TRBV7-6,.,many,TGTGCCAGCAGCGCGATTGCGACGTTTCTCTTTAGCTCCTACAATGAGCAGTTCTTC,CASSAIATFLFSSYNEQFF